This T cell receptor (beta chain) was found in a study of blood T cell repertoires in COVID-19. Study context: Both acute and convalescent COVID-19 samples were obtained from the United States, Italy and Spain. PBMCs, B-cell-depleted T cells, or T cells were the source of the cDNA or gDNA that made up the material.

This clone occurred once. The V segment lost 4 bases and the J segment 7 bases; nucleotides outside the gene matches: 4. The length of the CDR3 is 13 residues. Authors' analysis steps: Amplification of reference gene primers provided the estimated nucleated cell counts. The repertoire was sequenced with immunoSEQ multiplex PCR; TCRdb's copy has only in-frame clones and lacks some. The DNA gave D and trimming, while V, J and clone size come from that table. The data contain about 50,000 clones, 75% to 90% of them singletons. The chain is built from TRBV12-3 or TRBV12-4 and TRBJ1-5; TRBD1 matches at 7 bases. This clonotype was sampled from a human donor in a cohort sampled during active COVID-19. The donor label of this sample is uncertain. Sequencing input: peripheral blood. This chain's CDR3 is CASSWTDRQPQHF. The CDR3 DNA is TGTGCCAGCAGTTGGACGGACAGGCAGCCCCAGCATTTT.